This T cell receptor beta chain is from a study of blood T cell repertoires in COVID-19. V shed 2 bases, J shed 2 bases, and the junction held 3 bases outside the gene matches. This CDR3 comprises 14 residues. CDR1 and CDR2 (germline): KGHSH, LQKENI. The data were produced by immunoSEQ multiplex PCR, yet TCRdb's version contains in-frame clones alone and is incomplete. Of about 270,000 clones listed, around nine tenths are singletons. This clone has a handful of counts. The receptor's source is a woman aged 18 to 35 who had recovered from COVID-19. V and J are TRBV18 and TRBJ2-7; 7 bases agree with TRBD1. Sequenced input: PBMCs or T cells enriched from blood (not recorded which). The CDR3 DNA follows: TGTGCCAGCTCACCAAGGGACAGACCCTACGAGCAGTACTTC. Translating it yields CASSPRDRPYEQYF.